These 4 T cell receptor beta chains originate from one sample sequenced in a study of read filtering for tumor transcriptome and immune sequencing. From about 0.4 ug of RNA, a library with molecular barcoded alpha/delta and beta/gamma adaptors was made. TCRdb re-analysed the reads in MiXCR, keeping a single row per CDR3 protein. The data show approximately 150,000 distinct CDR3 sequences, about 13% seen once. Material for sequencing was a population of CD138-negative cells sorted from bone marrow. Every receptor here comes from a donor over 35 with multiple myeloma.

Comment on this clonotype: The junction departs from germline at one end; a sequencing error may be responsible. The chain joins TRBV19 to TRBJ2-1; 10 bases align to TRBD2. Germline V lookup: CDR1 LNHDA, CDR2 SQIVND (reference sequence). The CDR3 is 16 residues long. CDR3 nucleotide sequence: TGTGCCAGTAGTATACTAGCGGGAGCCTCCTACGATGAGCAGTTCTTC. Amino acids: CASSILAGASYDEQFF.

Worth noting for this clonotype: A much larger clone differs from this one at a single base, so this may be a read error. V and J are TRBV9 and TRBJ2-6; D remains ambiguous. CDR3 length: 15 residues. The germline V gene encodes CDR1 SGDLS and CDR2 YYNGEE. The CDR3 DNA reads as TGTACCAGCAGCGTGTCCAACTCTGGGGCCAACGTCCTGACTTTC. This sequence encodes CTSSVSNSGANVLTF. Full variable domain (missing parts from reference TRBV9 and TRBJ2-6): DSGVTQTPKHLITATGQRVTLRCSPRSGDLSVYWYQQSLDQGLQFLIQYYNGEERAKGNILERFSAQQFPDLHSELNLSSLELGDSALYFCTSSVSNSGANVLTFGAGSRLTVL.

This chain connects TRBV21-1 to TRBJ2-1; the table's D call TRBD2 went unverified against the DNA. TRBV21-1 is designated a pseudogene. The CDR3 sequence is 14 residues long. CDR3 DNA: TGTGCCACCCTACAAGGTGGACTAGCGGTGGAGCAGTTCTTC. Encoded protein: CATLQGGLAVEQFF.

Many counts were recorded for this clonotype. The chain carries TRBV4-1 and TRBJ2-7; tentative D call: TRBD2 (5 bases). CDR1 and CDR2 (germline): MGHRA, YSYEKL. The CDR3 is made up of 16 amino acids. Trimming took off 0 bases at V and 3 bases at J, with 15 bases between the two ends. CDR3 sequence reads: CASSQEAVAFHYEQYF. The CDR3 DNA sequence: TGCGCCAGCAGCCAAGAAGCAGTAGCGTTTCACTACGAGCAGTACTTC.